The clone carrying this T cell receptor (beta chain) showed up just a few times. Its antigen remains unidentified. The PCR was carried out with 60 Vbeta primers and 13 Jbeta primers. Per the original data handling: Roughly 11 million of the 75 million to 95 million unique TCR beta chains counted in a later analysis were shared. The data were produced by immunoSEQ multiplex PCR, yet TCRdb's version contains in-frame clones alone and is incomplete. V and J calls and clone size come straight from that table; D and trimming were deduced from the DNA. The sample lists about 100,000 clones; about 75% were seen once. The entry originates in a study of cytomegalovirus exposure and HLA in healthy donors. Study-wide results and limits: Researchers had no immune exposure information except CMV serostatus available. Among TCR sequences, most were rare, though some public TCRs appeared in many donors.

Germline V lookup: CDR1 SGHDT, CDR2 YYEEEE. Trimming took 2 bases from V and 7 from J, leaving 6 bases between them. The CDR3 is made up of 12 amino acids. The chain combines TRBV5-6 with TRBJ1-4; D is unresolved. This receptor was identified in a middle-aged man in good health and CMV-seropositive. The sequencing sample was made of PBMCs. Here the CDR3 DNA reads TGTGCCAGCAGCTTATACAGTGAAAAACTGTTTTTT. It encodes CASSLYSEKLFF.